These 17 T cell receptor beta chains originate from one sample sequenced in a study of shared clonotypes between healthy human individuals. Sequencing was performed with immunoSEQ multiplex PCR; in TCRdb, only in-frame clones are kept and a portion is missing. The sample lists 300,000 or so clones, about 74% occurring once. Sequencing used memory CD4+ T cells sorted from blood. The subset was: CD45RA-negative fraction. The receptors derive from a man aged 25-45 years in good health.

The J gene is TRBJ1-4, the V gene TRBV7-9; 8 nucleotides line up with TRBD1. From germline, CDR1 is SEHNR and CDR2 FQNEAQ (reference sequence). Trimming removed 4 bases from V and 8 bases from J; junction bases left unmatched: 9. This CDR3 comprises 15 residues. For the CDR3, the DNA is TGTGCCAGCAGCTCGGGACAGGAGGCAAGGGAAAAACTGTTTTTT. Translating it yields CASSSGQEAREKLFF.

The chain links TRBV5-6 to TRBJ1-5; D is unclear. Germline V gene sequence: CDR1 SGHDT, CDR2 YYEEEE. V dropped 3 bases and J dropped 3 bases, with 13 bases sitting between them. The CDR3 sequence is 15 residues long. The CDR3 DNA reads TGTGCCAGCAGCTCTGTCGGACGACCCAATCAGCCCCAGCATTTT. As protein: CASSSVGRPNQPQHF.

A note on this clone: Its ends do not fully match the called genes, so a read error is possible. V is TRBV5-1 and J is TRBJ2-4; 13 positions match TRBD2. The V gene's germline CDR1 is SGHRS and CDR2 YFSETQ. This CDR3 region has 14 residues. CDR3 sequence reads: CASSRGLAGALWAF. CDR3 DNA sequence: TGCGCCAGCAGCCGAGGACTAGCGGGAGCCTTGTGGGCGTTC.

This rearrangement joins TRBV27 to TRBJ2-7; D not certain. V lost 3 bases, J lost 3 bases, and 12 bases lay in between. Germline V gene data show CDR1 as MNHEY and CDR2 as SMNVEV (reference sequence). The CDR3 consists of 14 residues. The CDR3 DNA is TGTGCCAGCAGTTTCCGGTTGGTGGGCTACGAGCAGTACTTC. Protein: CASSFRLVGYEQYF.

The CDR3 loop is CASSLGQGEVEAFF. Here the CDR3 DNA reads TGCGCCAGCAGCTTGGGCCAGGGAGAGGTTGAAGCTTTCTTT. The chain links TRBV5-1 to TRBJ1-1; tentative D call: TRBD1 (5 bases). V lost 0 bases, J lost 7 bases, and 13 bases lay in between. Germline V gene data show CDR1 as SGHRS and CDR2 as YFSETQ. The CDR3 has 14 residues. Complete variable domain (other parts from reference TRBV5-1 and TRBJ1-1): KAGVTQTPRYLIKTRGQQVTLSCSPISGHRSVSWYQQTPGQGLQFLFEYFSETQRNKGNFPGRFSGRQFSNSRSEMNVSTLELGDSALYLCASSLGQGEVEAFFGQGTRLTVV.

The chain employs TRBV2 and TRBJ1-2, with TRBD1 matching over 12 bases. CDR1 is SNHLY, CDR2 FYNNEI, per germline. Losses at the gene ends were 1 base for V and 6 bases for J; bases not matched to a gene: 9. This CDR3 is 17 amino acids long. The CDR3 spells CASSEEFGGTGGDGYTF. CDR3 nucleotide sequence: TGTGCCAGCAGTGAAGAGTTCGGTGGGACAGGGGGCGATGGCTACACCTTC. Combining the CDR3 with reference TRBV2 and TRBJ1-2 gives the whole variable domain EPEVTQTPSHQVTQMGQEVILRCVPISNHLYFYWYRQILGQKVEFLVSFYNNEISEKSEIFDDQFSVERPDGSNFTLKIRSTKLEDSAMYFCASSEEFGGTGGDGYTFGSGTRLTVV.

The chain couples TRBV28 to TRBJ1-1; TRBD1 might be the D (5 bases). CDR3 size: 12 residues. The ends were cut back, 6 bases at V and 8 bases at J, with 13 bases in the middle. Germline loops: CDR1 MDHEN, CDR2 SYDVKM. CDR3 region: CASSLHGGEAFF. DNA for the CDR3: TGTGCCAGCAGCTTACACGGGGGGGAAGCTTTCTTT.

This clone was seen only a few times. A read error may account for a junction end that differs from germline. The V and J genes are TRBV25-1 and TRBJ2-1; 9 nucleotides agree with TRBD2. CDR1 and CDR2 from the germline V gene are MGHDK and SYGVNS. The CDR3 extends over 16 amino acids. The CDR3 here is CATSPPGLALYNEQFF. The CDR3 DNA reads TGTGCCACCAGTCCCCCCGGACTAGCGCTCTACAATGAGCAGTTCTTC.

The chain has TRBV7-9 and TRBJ2-7; 12 bases agree with TRBD2. The CDR3 runs to 16 residues. Germline assignment: CDR1 SEHNR and CDR2 FQNEAQ (reference sequence). V gave up 1 base and J gave up 7 bases; unmatched junction bases: 8. In DNA, the CDR3 is TGTGCCAGCAGCTTAGAAGGACTAGCGGGAAACTGGGAGCAGTACTTC. Protein sequence: CASSLEGLAGNWEQYF.

CDR3 sequence: CASSPMGGGVAYEQYF. The CDR3 DNA reads as TGCGCCAGCAGCCCAATGGGCGGGGGGGTAGCCTACGAGCAGTACTTC. The chain has TRBV5-1 and TRBJ2-7, with 9 positions matching TRBD2. V lost 4 bases, J lost 2 bases, and 10 bases stayed unmatched. From germline, CDR1 is SGHRS and CDR2 YFSETQ. The CDR3 consists of 16 residues.

This clone was seen more than once but under ten times. The chain couples TRBV4-2 to TRBJ2-6; D perhaps matches TRBD1 (6 bases). Per germline, CDR1 LGHNA and CDR2 YNFKEQ. V gave up 1 base and J gave up 1 base, with 11 bases separating them. The CDR3 is made up of 17 amino acids. The CDR3 region is CASSQARGGSGANVLTF. Here the CDR3 DNA reads TGTGCCAGCAGCCAAGCCAGGGGTGGGTCTGGGGCCAACGTCCTGACTTTC.

The rearrangement joins TRBV23-1 to TRBJ1-1, with D unclear. TRBV23-1 is marked as an open reading frame, function uncertain. V lost 5 bases to trimming and J lost 1 base, with 8 bases between them. The CDR3 covers 13 residues. CDR3 sequence: CASSEHANTEAFF. Here the CDR3 DNA reads TGCGCCAGCAGTGAGCACGCGAACACTGAAGCTTTCTTT.

This sequence joins TRBV7-2 and TRBJ1-4, with 7 bases aligning to TRBD1. The CDR3 has 15 amino acids. V lost 2 bases to trimming and J lost 4 bases; unmatched junction nucleotides: 4. CDR1 SGHTA and CDR2 FQGNSA come from the germline V gene. The CDR3 region has the DNA TGTGCCAGCAGCTTATATGGGACAGATAATGAAAAACTGTTTTTT. Residues: CASSLYGTDNEKLFF.

The genes are TRBV5-1 and TRBJ2-3; D gene uncertain. The CDR3 consists of 16 residues. Trimming removed 1 base at V and 2 bases at J, with 14 bases between. CDR1 is SGHRS and CDR2 is YFSETQ in the germline V gene. CDR3 sequence (DNA): TGCGCCAGCAGCTTGAGTGTGACTCTAACCACAGATACGCAGTATTTT. This encodes CASSLSVTLTTDTQYF.

This clone showed up just a few times. The same CDR3 arises from other DNA sequences in this sample as well. CDR3 DNA: TGTGCCAGCAGCGTAGTAGGAGCGAGCACAGATACGCAGTATTTT. It is translated as CASSVVGASTDTQYF. The chain recombines TRBV9 with TRBJ2-3; D gene uncertain. CDR3 length: 15 amino acids. Germline values: CDR1 SGDLS, CDR2 YYNGEE. V gave up 0 bases and J gave up 0 bases, with 8 bases separating them.

V usage is TRBV19 and J usage is TRBJ2-3; tentatively, D is TRBD1 (6 bases). CDR3 length: 15 residues. V gave up 4 bases and J gave up 5 bases, with 16 bases separating them. Germline CDR1 LNHDA, CDR2 SQIVND (reference sequence). The CDR3 loop reads CASSSGQIFRDTQYF. Written as DNA, the CDR3 is TGTGCCAGTAGTAGCGGACAGATTTTCCGAGATACGCAGTATTTT.

This sequence joins TRBV5-1 and TRBJ2-5, with D unclear. Between the trimmed V and J ends, which lost 3 bases and 3 bases, there was a span of 9 bases. The germline gives CDR1 SGHRS, CDR2 YFSETQ. CDR3 length equals 13 residues. CDR3 sequence (DNA): TGCGCCAGCAGCTCCGGACCAGAAGAGACCCAGTACTTC. The encoded protein is CASSSGPEETQYF.